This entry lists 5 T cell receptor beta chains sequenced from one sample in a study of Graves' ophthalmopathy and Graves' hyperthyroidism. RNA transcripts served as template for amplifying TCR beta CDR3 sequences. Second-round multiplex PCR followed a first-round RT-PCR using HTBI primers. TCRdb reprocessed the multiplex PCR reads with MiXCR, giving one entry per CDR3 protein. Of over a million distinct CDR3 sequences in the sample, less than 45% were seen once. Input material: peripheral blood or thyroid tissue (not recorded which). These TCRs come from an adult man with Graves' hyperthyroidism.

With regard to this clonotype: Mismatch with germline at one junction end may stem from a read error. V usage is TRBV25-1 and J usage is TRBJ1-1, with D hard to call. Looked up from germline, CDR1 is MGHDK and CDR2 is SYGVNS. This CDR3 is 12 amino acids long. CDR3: CASSEMNTEASF. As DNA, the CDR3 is TGTGCCAGCAGTGAGATGAACACTGAAGCTTCCTTT. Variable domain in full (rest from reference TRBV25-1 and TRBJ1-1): EADIYQTPRYLVIGTGKKITLECSQTMGHDKMYWYQQDPGMELHLIHYSYGVNSTEKGDLSSESTVSRIRTEHFPLTLESARPSHTSQYLCASSEMNTEASFGQGTRLTVV.

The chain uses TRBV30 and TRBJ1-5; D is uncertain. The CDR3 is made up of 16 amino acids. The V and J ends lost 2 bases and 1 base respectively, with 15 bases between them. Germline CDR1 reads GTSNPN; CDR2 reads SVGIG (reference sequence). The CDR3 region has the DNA TGTGCCTGGAGTCCCCTGACGGGCGTGAGCAATCAGCCCCAGCATTTT. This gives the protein CAWSPLTGVSNQPQHF.

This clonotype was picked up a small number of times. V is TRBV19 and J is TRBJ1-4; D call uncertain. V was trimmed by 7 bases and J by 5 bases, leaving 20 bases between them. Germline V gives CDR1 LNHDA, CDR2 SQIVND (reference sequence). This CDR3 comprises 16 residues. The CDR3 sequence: CASTEERNKRNEKLFF. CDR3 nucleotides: TGTGCCAGTACTGAGGAAAGGAACAAAAGAAATGAAAAACTGTTTTTT.

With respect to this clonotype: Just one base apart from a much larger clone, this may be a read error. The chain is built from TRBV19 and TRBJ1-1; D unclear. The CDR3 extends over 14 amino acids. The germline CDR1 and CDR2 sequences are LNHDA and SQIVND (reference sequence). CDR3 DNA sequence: TGTGCCAGTAGTATTCGGTTCATGAACACTGAAGCTTCCTTT. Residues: CASSIRFMNTEASF.

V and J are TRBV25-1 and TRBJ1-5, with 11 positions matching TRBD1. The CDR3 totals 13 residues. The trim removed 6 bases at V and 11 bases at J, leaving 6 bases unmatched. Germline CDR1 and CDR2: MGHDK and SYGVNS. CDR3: CASSSGQGASQHF. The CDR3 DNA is TGTGCCAGCAGCTCCGGACAGGGGGCATCCCAGCATTTT.